The T cell receptor beta chain described here comes from a study of T-cell memory formation after mild COVID-19. Trimming left V 5 bases short and J 1 base short, with 8 bases between. CDR3 length: 12 amino acids. Per the germline V gene, CDR1 is SQVTM and CDR2 is ANQGSEA. This clonotype has a count of ten or more. It was 5'RACE with constant-segment primers that produced the TCR alpha and TCR beta cDNA libraries, which carried sample barcodes and UMIs. TCRdb reanalysed the 5' RACE reads using MiXCR and keeps one entry per CDR3 protein. Of around 250,000 distinct CDR3 sequences listed, under 20% were seen once; the top ten hold approximately 23%.

Sequenced input: PBMCs or a T cell subset sorted from them (not recorded which). This TCR was recovered from a man aged 18 to 29 who had mild COVID-19 (a few samples of this study predate the infection). Cell type and time point are not known. V and J are TRBV29-1 and TRBJ1-1, with a possible D match to TRBD1 (5 bases). CDR3 amino acids: CSVHGQNTEAFF. Written as DNA, the CDR3 is TGCAGCGTTCACGGACAGAACACTGAAGCTTTCTTT.